This T cell receptor beta chain was obtained from a study of identifying expanded T cells in peripheral blood (dated by TCRdb to about 2019). Concerning the study at large: Technical replicates were generated by sequencing separate aliquots of the same genomic DNA pool, with four replicates compared pairwise. On the study overall, not on this receptor specifically: Both the number of clones called differentially abundant and the false-positive rate were significantly reduced by the beta-binomial model across all healthy-donor time intervals. Across all healthy donors, variance in clone template counts between approximately two-week samples was found to increase significantly with total template count. The authors expected biological variance in healthy repertoires might increase further over much longer intervals such as months to years. Between technical replicates the binomial model flagged approximately 1.2 differentially abundant clones, whereas over about 2 weeks the binomial model flagged about 15 and over approximately four weeks approximately 20.

TCRbeta CDR3 regions were profiled by bias-controlled multiplex PCR amplification of genomic DNA with the immunoSEQ Assay. In the authors' own workflow: The absolute abundance of each unique TCRbeta CDR3 region was quantified after sequences were collapsed and filtered. Differential abundance was tested with a binomial (Fisher-equivalent) model and with a beta-binomial model adding time-dependent variance fitted from healthy donors. Clones with fewer than 5 combined templates were removed, and a clone was called differentially abundant if the clone's Benjamini-Hochberg FDR was below 0.01. Using the form v = (b*log(k)+a)^2, the beta-binomial variance was modeled as a function of the total template count across the two samples. Held by TCRdb, this immuneACCESS table contains in-frame sequences only and omits some clones. Under half of the omission traces to an unresolved V gene where checked; the cause of the rest is unknown. D and trimming come from the DNA, and the V and J calls and clone size come from that table. The sample table holds about 82,000 clones, of which roughly 90% were seen once. The top ten clones comprise 7.3% of the sample.

Its CDR3 holds 15 amino acids, cysteine through phenylalanine. The DNA shown is the 45-base CDR3, in frame from base 1. CDR1 and CDR2 were assigned from the germline V gene as MNHEY and SVGAGI. Unmatched junction bases come to 5, with V trimmed by 4 bases and J by 4 bases. No immune events, such as infections, were documented for the healthy donors during the collection period. To calibrate time-dependent variance in a beta-binomial model of T-cell clone differential abundance, blood repertoires from healthy donors were used as a training cohort. The training cohort comprised 10 or so healthy donors, 3 female and 7 male. The donors were between about 29 and 65 years old, with an average age of 43 years. Whole blood was collected from each healthy donor at three time points spaced 2 to 3 weeks apart and obtained from a commercial supplier. Genomic DNA was extracted from unsorted whole blood for immunosequencing.

Concerning this clone: No antigen is known for it. The sample holds no much larger clone one base away, and base qualities are not on file.

The rearrangement joined TRBV6-5 to TRBJ1-5; TRBD1 aligns with 9 central bases. The receptor was derived from a person between 18 and 75 years old in good health. Sequencing was done on a sample of blood. The bases read TGTGCCAGCAGTTCGGACAGGGGAAAAAATCAGCCCCAGCATTTT. The translation is CASSSDRGKNQPQHF.